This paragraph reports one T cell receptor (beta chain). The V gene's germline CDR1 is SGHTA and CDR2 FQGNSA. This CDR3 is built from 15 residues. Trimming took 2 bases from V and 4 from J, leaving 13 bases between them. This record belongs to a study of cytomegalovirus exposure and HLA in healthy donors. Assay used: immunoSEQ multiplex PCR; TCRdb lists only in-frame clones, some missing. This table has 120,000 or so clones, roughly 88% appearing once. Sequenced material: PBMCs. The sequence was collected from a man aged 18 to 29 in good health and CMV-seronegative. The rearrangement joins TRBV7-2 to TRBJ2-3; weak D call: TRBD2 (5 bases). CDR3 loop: CASSLSPGVPDTQYF. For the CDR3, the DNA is TGTGCCAGCAGCTTATCTCCCGGGGTGCCAGATACGCAGTATTTT.